This T cell receptor (beta chain) was found in a study of shared clonotypes between healthy human individuals. Turning to the study itself: Donors had three CD4 naive, three CD4 memory, two CD8 naive and one CD8 memory plate apiece.

This CDR3 spans 15 amino acids. Trimming took off 4 bases at V and 5 bases at J, with 17 bases between the two ends. Per the germline V gene, CDR1 is SGHDN and CDR2 is FVKESK. Comments on this clone: Its cognate antigen is unknown.

Terminally differentiated effector memory CD45RA+ cells were left out of the naive CD8 fraction, which was CD45RO-negative and positively selected for CCR7. Whole-study findings and limits: Non-shared clonotypes displayed generation probabilities falling below those of clonotypes present in all four donors. Sorted-subset sequencing was shown by rarefaction to be incomplete despite large depth.

Here immunoSEQ multiplex PCR was the method, and the copy in TCRdb shows in-frame clones only, minus some. The data show about 2 million clones, roughly 94% seen once. The receptor comes from a man in his late teens or twenties in good health. This chain joins TRBV14 and TRBJ2-5; D is ambiguous. Sequenced: naive CD8+ T cells sorted from blood. The CDR3 here is CASSLDQPSVETQYF. The DNA for the CDR3 is TGTGCCAGCAGCCTAGACCAGCCCTCCGTCGAGACCCAGTACTTC.